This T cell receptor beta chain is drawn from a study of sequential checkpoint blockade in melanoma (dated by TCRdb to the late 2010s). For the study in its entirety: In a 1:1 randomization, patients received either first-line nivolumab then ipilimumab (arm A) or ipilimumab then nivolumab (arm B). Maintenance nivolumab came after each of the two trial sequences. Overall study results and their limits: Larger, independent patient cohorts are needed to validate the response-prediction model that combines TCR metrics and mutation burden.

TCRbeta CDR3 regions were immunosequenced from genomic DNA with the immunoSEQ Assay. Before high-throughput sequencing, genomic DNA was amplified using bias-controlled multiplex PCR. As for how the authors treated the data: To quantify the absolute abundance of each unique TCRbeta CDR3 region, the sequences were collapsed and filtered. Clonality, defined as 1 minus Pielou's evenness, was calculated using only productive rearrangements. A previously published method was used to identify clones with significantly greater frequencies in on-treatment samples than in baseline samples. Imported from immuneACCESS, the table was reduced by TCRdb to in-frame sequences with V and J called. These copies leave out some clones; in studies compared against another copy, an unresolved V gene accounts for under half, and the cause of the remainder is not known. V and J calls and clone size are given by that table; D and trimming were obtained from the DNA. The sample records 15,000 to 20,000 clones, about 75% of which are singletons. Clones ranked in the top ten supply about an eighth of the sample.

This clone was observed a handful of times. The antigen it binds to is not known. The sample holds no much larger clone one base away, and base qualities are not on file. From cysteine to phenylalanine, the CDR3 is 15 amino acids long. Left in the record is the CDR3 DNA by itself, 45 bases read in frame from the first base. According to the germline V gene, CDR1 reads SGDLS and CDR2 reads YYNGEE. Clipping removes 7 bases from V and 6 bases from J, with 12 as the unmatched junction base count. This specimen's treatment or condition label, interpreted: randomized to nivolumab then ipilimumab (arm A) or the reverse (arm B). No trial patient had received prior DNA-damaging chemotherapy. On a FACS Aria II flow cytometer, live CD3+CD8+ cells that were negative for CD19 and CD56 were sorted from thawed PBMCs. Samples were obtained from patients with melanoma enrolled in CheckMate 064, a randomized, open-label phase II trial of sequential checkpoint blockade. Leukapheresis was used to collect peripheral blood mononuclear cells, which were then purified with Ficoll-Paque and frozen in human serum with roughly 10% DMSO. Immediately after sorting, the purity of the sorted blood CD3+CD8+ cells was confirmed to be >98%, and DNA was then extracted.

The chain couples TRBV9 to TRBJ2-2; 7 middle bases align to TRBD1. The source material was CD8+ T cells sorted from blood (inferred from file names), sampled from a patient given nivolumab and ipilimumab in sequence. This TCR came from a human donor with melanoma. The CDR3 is CASLSRQGRSGELFF. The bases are TGTGCCAGCCTTTCTCGACAGGGCCGATCCGGGGAGCTGTTTTTT.